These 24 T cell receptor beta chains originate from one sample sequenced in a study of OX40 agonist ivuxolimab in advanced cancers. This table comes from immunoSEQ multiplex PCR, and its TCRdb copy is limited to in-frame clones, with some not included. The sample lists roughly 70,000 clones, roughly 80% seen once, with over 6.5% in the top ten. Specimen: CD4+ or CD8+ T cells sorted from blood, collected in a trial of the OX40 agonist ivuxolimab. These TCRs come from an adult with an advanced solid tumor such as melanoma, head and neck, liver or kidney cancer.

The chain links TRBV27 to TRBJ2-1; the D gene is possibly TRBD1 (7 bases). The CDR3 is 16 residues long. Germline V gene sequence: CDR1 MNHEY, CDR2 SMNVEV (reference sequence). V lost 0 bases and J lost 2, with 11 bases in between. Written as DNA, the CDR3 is TGTGCCAGCAGTTTATCGCAGGGGGGAGCCTACAATGAGCAGTTCTTC. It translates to CASSLSQGGAYNEQFF.

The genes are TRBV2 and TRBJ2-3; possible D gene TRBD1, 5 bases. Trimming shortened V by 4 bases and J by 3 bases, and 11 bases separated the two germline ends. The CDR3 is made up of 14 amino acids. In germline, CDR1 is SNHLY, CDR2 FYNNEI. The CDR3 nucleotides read TGTGCCAGCAGTGCTCTAGGGGAAACAGATACGCAGTATTTT. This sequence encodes CASSALGETDTQYF.

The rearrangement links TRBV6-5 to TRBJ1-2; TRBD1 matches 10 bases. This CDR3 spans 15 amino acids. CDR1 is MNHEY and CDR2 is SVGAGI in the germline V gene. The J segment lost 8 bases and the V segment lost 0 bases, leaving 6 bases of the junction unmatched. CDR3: CASSYSGTGEYGYTF. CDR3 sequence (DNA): TGTGCCAGCAGTTACTCGGGGACAGGGGAGTACGGCTACACCTTC.

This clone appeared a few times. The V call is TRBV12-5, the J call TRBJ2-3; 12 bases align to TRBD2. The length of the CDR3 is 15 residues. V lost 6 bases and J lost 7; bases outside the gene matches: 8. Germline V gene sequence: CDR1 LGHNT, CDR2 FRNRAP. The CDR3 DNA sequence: TGTGCTAGTGGCCCAGGACTAGCGGGATTGAATACGCAGTATTTT. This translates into CASGPGLAGLNTQYF.

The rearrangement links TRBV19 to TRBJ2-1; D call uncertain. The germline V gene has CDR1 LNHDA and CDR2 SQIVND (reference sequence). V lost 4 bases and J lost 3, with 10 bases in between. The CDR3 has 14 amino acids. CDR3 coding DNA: TGTGCCAGTAGTACGGGCTCCGGCTACAATGAGCAGTTCTTC. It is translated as CASSTGSGYNEQFF.

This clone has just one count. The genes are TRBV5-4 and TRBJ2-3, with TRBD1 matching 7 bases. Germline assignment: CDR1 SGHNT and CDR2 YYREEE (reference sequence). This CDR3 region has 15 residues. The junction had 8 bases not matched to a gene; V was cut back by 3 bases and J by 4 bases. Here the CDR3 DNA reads TGTGCCAGCAGCTCCACGACAGGGCTGGCAGATACGCAGTATTTT. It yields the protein CASSSTTGLADTQYF.

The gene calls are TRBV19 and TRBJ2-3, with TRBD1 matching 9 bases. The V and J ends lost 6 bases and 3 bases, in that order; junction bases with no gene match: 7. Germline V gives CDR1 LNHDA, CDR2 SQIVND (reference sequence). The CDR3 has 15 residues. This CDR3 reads CASRKQGALTDTQYF. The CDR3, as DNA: TGTGCCAGTAGGAAACAGGGGGCTTTGACAGATACGCAGTATTTT.

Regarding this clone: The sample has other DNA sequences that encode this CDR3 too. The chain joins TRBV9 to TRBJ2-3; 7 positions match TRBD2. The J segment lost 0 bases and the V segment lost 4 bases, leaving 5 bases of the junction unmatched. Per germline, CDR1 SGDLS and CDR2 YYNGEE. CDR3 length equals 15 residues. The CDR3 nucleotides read TGTGCCAGCAGCCCGCGGGGGTCTAGCACAGATACGCAGTATTTT. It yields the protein CASSPRGSSTDTQYF.

CDR3 in DNA: TGTGCCAGTACCGGGACTAGCGGGAGCTACGAGCAGTACTTC. It yields the protein CASTGTSGSYEQYF. The V call is TRBV28, the J call TRBJ2-7; 14 nucleotides align to TRBD2. CDR1 and CDR2 from the germline V gene are MDHEN and SYDVKM. Trimming at V came to 9 bases and at J to 3 bases, leaving 4 bases not matched to a gene. The CDR3 sequence is 14 residues long.

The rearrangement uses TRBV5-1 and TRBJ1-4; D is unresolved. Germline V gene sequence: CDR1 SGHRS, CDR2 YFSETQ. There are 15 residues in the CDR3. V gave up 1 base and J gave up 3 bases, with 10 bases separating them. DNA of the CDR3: TGCGCCAGCAGCTTGTCCCCGGCCTCTAATGAAAAACTGTTTTTT. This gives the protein CASSLSPASNEKLFF.

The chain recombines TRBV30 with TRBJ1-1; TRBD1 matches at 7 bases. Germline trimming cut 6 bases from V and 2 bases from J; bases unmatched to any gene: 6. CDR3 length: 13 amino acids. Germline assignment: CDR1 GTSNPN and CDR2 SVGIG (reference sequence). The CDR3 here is CACLGQFNTEAFF. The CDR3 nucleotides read TGTGCCTGCTTGGGACAGTTCAACACTGAAGCTTTCTTT.

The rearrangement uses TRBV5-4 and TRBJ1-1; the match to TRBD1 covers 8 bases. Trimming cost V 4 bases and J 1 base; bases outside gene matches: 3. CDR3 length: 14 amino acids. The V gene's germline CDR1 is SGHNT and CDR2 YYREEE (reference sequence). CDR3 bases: TGTGCCAGCAGCCCCGGACAGGGGAACACTGAAGCTTTCTTT. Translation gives CASSPGQGNTEAFF.

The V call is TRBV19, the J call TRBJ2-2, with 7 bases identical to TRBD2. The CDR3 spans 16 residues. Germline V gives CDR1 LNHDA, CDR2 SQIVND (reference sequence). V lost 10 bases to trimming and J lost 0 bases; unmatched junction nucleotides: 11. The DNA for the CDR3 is TGTGCCACCCTACCTTTGGCGGGGGCGAACACCGGGGAGCTGTTTTTT. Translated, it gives CATLPLAGANTGELFF.

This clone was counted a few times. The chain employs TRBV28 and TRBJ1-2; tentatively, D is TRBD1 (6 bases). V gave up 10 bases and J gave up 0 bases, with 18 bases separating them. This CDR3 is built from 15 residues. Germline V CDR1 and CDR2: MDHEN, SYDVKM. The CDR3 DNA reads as TGTGCCACCACCCCGCCTGGGGGCGCTAACTATGGCTACACCTTC. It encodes CATTPPGGANYGYTF.

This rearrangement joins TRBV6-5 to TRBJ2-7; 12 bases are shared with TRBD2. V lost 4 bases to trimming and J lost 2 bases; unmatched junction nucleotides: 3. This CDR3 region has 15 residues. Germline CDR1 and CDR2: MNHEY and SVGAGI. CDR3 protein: CASSSGLAGPYEQYF. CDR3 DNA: TGTGCCAGCAGTTCTGGACTAGCGGGACCCTACGAGCAGTACTTC.

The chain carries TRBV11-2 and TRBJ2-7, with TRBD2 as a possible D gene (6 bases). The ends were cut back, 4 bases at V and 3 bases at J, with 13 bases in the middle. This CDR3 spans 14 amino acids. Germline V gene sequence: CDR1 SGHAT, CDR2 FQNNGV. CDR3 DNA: TGTGCCAGCAGCTCGACCCGGACTATCTACGAGCAGTACTTC. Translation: CASSSTRTIYEQYF.

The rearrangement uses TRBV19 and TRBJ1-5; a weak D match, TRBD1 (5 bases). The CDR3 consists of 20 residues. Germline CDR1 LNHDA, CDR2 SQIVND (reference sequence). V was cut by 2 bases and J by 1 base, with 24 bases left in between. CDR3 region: CASSIRGNQGTSSSNQPQHF. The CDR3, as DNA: TGTGCCAGTAGTATAAGGGGAAATCAGGGCACAAGTTCCAGCAATCAGCCCCAGCATTTT.

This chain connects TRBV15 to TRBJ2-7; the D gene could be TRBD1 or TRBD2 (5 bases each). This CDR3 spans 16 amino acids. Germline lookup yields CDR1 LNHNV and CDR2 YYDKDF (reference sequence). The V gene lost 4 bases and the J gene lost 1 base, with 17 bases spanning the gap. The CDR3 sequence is CATSTLGGVVSYEQYF. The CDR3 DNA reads TGTGCCACCAGCACCCTTGGGGGTGTCGTTTCCTACGAGCAGTACTTC.

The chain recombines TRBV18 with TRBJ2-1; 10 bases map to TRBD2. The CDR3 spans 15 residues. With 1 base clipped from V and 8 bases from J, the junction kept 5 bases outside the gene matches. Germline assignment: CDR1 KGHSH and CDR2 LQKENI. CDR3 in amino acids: CASSPRSGGVYEQFF. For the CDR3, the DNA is TGTGCCAGCTCACCACGGAGCGGGGGGGTTTATGAGCAGTTCTTC.

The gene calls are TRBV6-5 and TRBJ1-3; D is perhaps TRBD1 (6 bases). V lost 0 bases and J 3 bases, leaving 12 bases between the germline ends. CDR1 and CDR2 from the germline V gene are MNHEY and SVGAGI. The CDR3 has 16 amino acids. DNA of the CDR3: TGTGCCAGCAGTTACTCGAATGGGGGCGGTGGAAACACCATATATTTT. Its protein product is CASSYSNGGGGNTIYF.

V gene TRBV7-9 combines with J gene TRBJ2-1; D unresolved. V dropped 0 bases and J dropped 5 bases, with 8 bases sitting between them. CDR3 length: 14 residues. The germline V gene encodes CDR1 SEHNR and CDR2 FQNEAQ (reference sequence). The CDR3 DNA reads TGTGCCAGCAGCTTAGCACAGCAAAACAATGAGCAGTTCTTC. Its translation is CASSLAQQNNEQFF. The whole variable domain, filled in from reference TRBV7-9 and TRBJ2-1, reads DTGVSQNPRHKITKRGQNVTFRCDPISEHNRLYWYRQTLGQGPEFLTYFQNEAQLEKSRLLSDRFSAERPKGSFSTLEIQRTEQGDSAMYLCASSLAQQNNEQFFGPGTRLTVL.

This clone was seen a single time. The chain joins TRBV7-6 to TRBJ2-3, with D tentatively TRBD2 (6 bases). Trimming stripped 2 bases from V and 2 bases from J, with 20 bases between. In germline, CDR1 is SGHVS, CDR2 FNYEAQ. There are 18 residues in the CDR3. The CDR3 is CASSLITPEGTTTDTQYF. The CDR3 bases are TGTGCCAGCAGCTTAATCACGCCGGAGGGGACCACCACAGATACGCAGTATTTT. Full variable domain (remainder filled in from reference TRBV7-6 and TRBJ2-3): GAGVSQSPRYKVTKRGQDVALRCDPISGHVSLYWYRQALGQGPEFLTYFNYEAQQDKSGLPNDRFSAERPEGSISTLTIQRTEQRDSAMYRCASSLITPEGTTTDTQYFGPGTRLTVL.

The CDR3 here is CASSLLLGTGKIYEQYV. In DNA form, the CDR3 reads TGTGCCAGCAGCCTACTCCTCGGGACAGGGAAAATCTACGAGCAGTACGTC. V is TRBV11-2 and J is TRBJ2-7; 9 positions agree with TRBD1. The V gene end was trimmed by 5 bases and the J gene end by 3 bases; junction bases not matched to a gene: 14. Germline values: CDR1 SGHAT, CDR2 FQNNGV. This CDR3 has 17 amino acids.

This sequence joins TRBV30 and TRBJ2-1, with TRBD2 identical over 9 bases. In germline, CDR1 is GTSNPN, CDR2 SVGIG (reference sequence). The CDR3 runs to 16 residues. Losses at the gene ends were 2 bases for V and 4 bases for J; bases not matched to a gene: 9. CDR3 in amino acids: CAWSRAAGGFYNEQFF. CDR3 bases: TGTGCCTGGAGTCGGGCGGCGGGGGGGTTTTACAATGAGCAGTTCTTC. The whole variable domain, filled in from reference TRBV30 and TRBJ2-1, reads SQTIHQWPATLVQPVGSPLSLECTVEGTSNPNLYWYRQAAGRGLQLLFYSVGIGQISSEVPQNLSASRPQDRQFILSSKKLLLSDSGFYLCAWSRAAGGFYNEQFFGPGTRLTVL.